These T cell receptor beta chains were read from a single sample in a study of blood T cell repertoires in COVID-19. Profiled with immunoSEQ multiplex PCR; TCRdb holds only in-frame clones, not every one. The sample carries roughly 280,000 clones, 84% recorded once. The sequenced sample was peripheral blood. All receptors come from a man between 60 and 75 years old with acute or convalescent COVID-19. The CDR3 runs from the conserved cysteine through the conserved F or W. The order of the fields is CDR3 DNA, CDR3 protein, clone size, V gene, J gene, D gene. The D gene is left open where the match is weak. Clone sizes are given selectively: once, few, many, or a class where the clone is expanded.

cdr3_nt: TGCGCCAGCAGCCGGACTAGCGGGAATTCAGATACGCAGTATTTT; cdr3_aa: CASSRTSGNSDTQYF; clone_size: NA; v_call: TRBV4-3; j_call: TRBJ2-3; d_call: TRBD2
cdr3_nt: TGTGCCAGCAGCGTAGGGCTAGCGGGACGAGAGACCCAGTACTTC; cdr3_aa: CASSVGLAGRETQYF; clone_size: NA; v_call: TRBV9; j_call: TRBJ2-5; d_call: TRBD2
cdr3_nt: TGTGCCAGCTCACTAGGTGGGGGAGGGAACACTGAAGCTTTCTTT; cdr3_aa: CASSLGGGGNTEAFF; clone_size: NA; v_call: TRBV18; j_call: TRBJ1-1; d_call: NA
cdr3_nt: TGTGCCTCAAAACGGACAGAAGGACCCGGGGAGCTGTTTTTT; cdr3_aa: CASKRTEGPGELFF; clone_size: NA; v_call: TRBV19; j_call: TRBJ2-2; d_call: NA
cdr3_nt: TGTGCCAGCTCCCTCGGGGAGGGGCAACTACGAGGGCAGTACTTC; cdr3_aa: CASSLGEGQLRGQYF; clone_size: once; v_call: TRBV18; j_call: TRBJ2-7; d_call: TRBD2
cdr3_nt: TGTGCCAGCAGCTTCGCCCCGGCCTACGAGCAGTACTTC; cdr3_aa: CASSFAPAYEQYF; clone_size: NA; v_call: TRBV11-1; j_call: TRBJ2-7; d_call: NA
cdr3_nt: TGCGCCAGCAGCCAAGAGGGGACTAGCGGGAGATACGAGCAGTACTTC; cdr3_aa: CASSQEGTSGRYEQYF; clone_size: NA; v_call: TRBV4-3; j_call: TRBJ2-7; d_call: TRBD2
cdr3_nt: TGCAGCGCAACCCGGCCGGGTGCTGGGGCCAACGTCCTGACTTTC; cdr3_aa: CSATRPGAGANVLTF; clone_size: NA; v_call: TRBV29-1; j_call: TRBJ2-6; d_call: NA
cdr3_nt: TGTGCCAGCAGCGTAGTATCTAGCGGGGCTCAGGGGACCCAGTACTTC; cdr3_aa: CASSVVSSGAQGTQYF; clone_size: NA; v_call: TRBV9; j_call: TRBJ2-5; d_call: TRBD2
cdr3_nt: TGTGCCTGGAGCCCACCGGGACACGGTCAGCCCCAGCATTTT; cdr3_aa: CAWSPPGHGQPQHF; clone_size: NA; v_call: TRBV30; j_call: TRBJ1-5; d_call: NA
cdr3_nt: TGTGCCTGGAGTTTCGGGGGGGCCTCCAATGAGCAGTTCTTC; cdr3_aa: CAWSFGGASNEQFF; clone_size: NA; v_call: TRBV30; j_call: TRBJ2-1; d_call: TRBD2
cdr3_nt: TGTGCCAGTACCCAGACAGGGGGAACCTACGAGCAGTACTTC; cdr3_aa: CASTQTGGTYEQYF; clone_size: NA; v_call: TRBV19; j_call: TRBJ2-7; d_call: TRBD1
cdr3_nt: TGTGCCAGCAGATCGAGGAGGTTAAGGGGGTCGCGGGCGGACACTGAAGCTTTCTTT; cdr3_aa: CASRSRRLRGSRADTEAFF; clone_size: NA; v_call: TRBV7-9; j_call: TRBJ1-1; d_call: NA
cdr3_nt: TGTGCCAGCAGTGAAGGTACGAGGTCGGGAGATACGCAGTATTTT; cdr3_aa: CASSEGTRSGDTQYF; clone_size: NA; v_call: TRBV6-1; j_call: TRBJ2-3; d_call: NA
cdr3_nt: TGTGCCAGCAGCCCCCGTTTCGACTCAGGGAACACCATATATTTT; cdr3_aa: CASSPRFDSGNTIYF; clone_size: NA; v_call: TRBV9; j_call: TRBJ1-3; d_call: NA
cdr3_nt: TGCGCCAGCAGCTTGTGGGTCCCACGACAGGGCGCACATGGCTACACCTTC; cdr3_aa: CASSLWVPRQGAHGYTF; clone_size: NA; v_call: TRBV5-1; j_call: TRBJ1-2; d_call: TRBD1
cdr3_nt: TGTGCCAGCAGTTACTACCCGGGTCAGCCCCAGCATTTT; cdr3_aa: CASSYYPGQPQHF; clone_size: NA; v_call: TRBV6-2/TRBV6-3; j_call: TRBJ1-5; d_call: NA
cdr3_nt: TGCGCCAGCAGCCGCGACAGGGCCCCATCAAACACTGAAGCTTTCTTT; cdr3_aa: CASSRDRAPSNTEAFF; clone_size: NA; v_call: TRBV5-1; j_call: TRBJ1-1; d_call: TRBD1
cdr3_nt: TGTGCCAGTAGTATTACCGGGCGGAGGGTCTATGGCTACACCTTC; cdr3_aa: CASSITGRRVYGYTF; clone_size: NA; v_call: TRBV19; j_call: TRBJ1-2; d_call: NA
cdr3_nt: TGCGCCAGCAGCCCAGCGGGAGTAAGACAAGAGACCCAGTACTTC; cdr3_aa: CASSPAGVRQETQYF; clone_size: NA; v_call: TRBV5-1; j_call: TRBJ2-5; d_call: TRBD2
cdr3_nt: TGTGCCAGCAGCCGGTCGTCCCGAGCGGAGACCCAGTACTTC; cdr3_aa: CASSRSSRAETQYF; clone_size: NA; v_call: TRBV3-1/TRBV3-2; j_call: TRBJ2-5; d_call: NA
cdr3_nt: TGCGCCAGCAGCGTAAGGGGACTAGCAAAAGATACGCAGTATTTT; cdr3_aa: CASSVRGLAKDTQYF; clone_size: NA; v_call: TRBV5-1; j_call: TRBJ2-3; d_call: TRBD2
cdr3_nt: TGTGCCACCAGCAACGGAGTAAACACTGAAGCTTTCTTT; cdr3_aa: CATSNGVNTEAFF; clone_size: NA; v_call: TRBV15; j_call: TRBJ1-1; d_call: NA
cdr3_nt: TGTGCCAGCAGTGGCCAGGACAGGGCCAGGAACACCATATATTTT; cdr3_aa: CASSGQDRARNTIYF; clone_size: NA; v_call: TRBV2; j_call: TRBJ1-3; d_call: TRBD1
cdr3_nt: TGTGCCAGTAGTATCGCGGATGTGGGCAATCAGCCCCAGCATTTT; cdr3_aa: CASSIADVGNQPQHF; clone_size: NA; v_call: TRBV19; j_call: TRBJ1-5; d_call: NA
cdr3_nt: TGCGCCAGCAGCTTGGAGGGGCAAGGGTGGCCGAACACTGAAGCTTTCTTT; cdr3_aa: CASSLEGQGWPNTEAFF; clone_size: NA; v_call: TRBV5-1; j_call: TRBJ1-1; d_call: NA
cdr3_nt: TGTGCCAGCGCGACAGGGCCGGGGGAGCAGTACTTC; cdr3_aa: CASATGPGEQYF; clone_size: once; v_call: TRBV2; j_call: TRBJ2-7; d_call: TRBD1
cdr3_nt: TGTGCCAGCAGTCCCTCTGAGGGCTATGGCTACACCTTC; cdr3_aa: CASSPSEGYGYTF; clone_size: NA; v_call: TRBV2; j_call: TRBJ1-2; d_call: NA
cdr3_nt: TGTGCCAGCAGCTTGGGAGGTAGCGAGCAGTACTTC; cdr3_aa: CASSLGGSEQYF; clone_size: NA; v_call: TRBV5-6; j_call: TRBJ2-7; d_call: NA
cdr3_nt: TGCGCCAGCAGCCGGGACAGGAGCACAGATACGCAGTATTTT; cdr3_aa: CASSRDRSTDTQYF; clone_size: once; v_call: TRBV5-1; j_call: TRBJ2-3; d_call: TRBD1
cdr3_nt: TGTGCCAGTAGTATTTCCGCTAGCGGTTATACAGATACGCAGTATTTT; cdr3_aa: CASSISASGYTDTQYF; clone_size: once; v_call: TRBV19; j_call: TRBJ2-3; d_call: TRBD2
cdr3_nt: TGTGCCAGCAGAACACCGACGAACACCGGGGAGCTGTTTTTT; cdr3_aa: CASRTPTNTGELFF; clone_size: NA; v_call: TRBV6-5; j_call: TRBJ2-2; d_call: NA
cdr3_nt: TGCGCCAGCAGCCAAGACGGGACAGGGTCGGGGACCTTC; cdr3_aa: CASSQDGTGSGTF; clone_size: NA; v_call: TRBV4-3; j_call: TRBJ1-2; d_call: TRBD1
cdr3_nt: TGTGCCAGCAGCTTAATCGGCGGGTATAATGAAAAACTGTTTTTT; cdr3_aa: CASSLIGGYNEKLFF; clone_size: NA; v_call: TRBV7-9; j_call: TRBJ1-4; d_call: NA
cdr3_nt: TGTGCCAGCACCCTCAGCCCTACTAGCGGGACTAGCACAGATACGCAGTATTTT; cdr3_aa: CASTLSPTSGTSTDTQYF; clone_size: NA; v_call: TRBV28; j_call: TRBJ2-3; d_call: TRBD2
cdr3_nt: TGTGCCAGCTCTTTAGCGGGAGGGCCGACGGGGGCCAACGTCCTGACTTTC; cdr3_aa: CASSLAGGPTGANVLTF; clone_size: once; v_call: TRBV13; j_call: TRBJ2-6; d_call: TRBD2
cdr3_nt: TGTGCCAGCAGCCATGCCGGGACAGGGGGCGACACCTACACCTTC; cdr3_aa: CASSHAGTGGDTYTF; clone_size: few; v_call: TRBV5-4; j_call: TRBJ1-2; d_call: TRBD1
cdr3_nt: TGTGCCAGCAGCAGGACAGGGGAGATCGGAGATACGCAGTATTTT; cdr3_aa: CASSRTGEIGDTQYF; clone_size: NA; v_call: TRBV5-6; j_call: TRBJ2-3; d_call: TRBD1
cdr3_nt: TGTGCCATCAGGGACCGGGACAGGGGTCCGGGGGGCTACACCTTC; cdr3_aa: CAIRDRDRGPGGYTF; clone_size: NA; v_call: TRBV10-3; j_call: TRBJ1-2; d_call: TRBD1
cdr3_nt: TGTGCCAGCAGCTTAGCGTCGCGGGGCTACACAGATACGCAGTATTTT; cdr3_aa: CASSLASRGYTDTQYF; clone_size: NA; v_call: TRBV7-9; j_call: TRBJ2-3; d_call: NA
cdr3_nt: TGTGCCAGCAGCGTAGTGTCTAGCGGCAACAATGAGCAGTTCTTC; cdr3_aa: CASSVVSSGNNEQFF; clone_size: NA; v_call: TRBV9; j_call: TRBJ2-1; d_call: TRBD2